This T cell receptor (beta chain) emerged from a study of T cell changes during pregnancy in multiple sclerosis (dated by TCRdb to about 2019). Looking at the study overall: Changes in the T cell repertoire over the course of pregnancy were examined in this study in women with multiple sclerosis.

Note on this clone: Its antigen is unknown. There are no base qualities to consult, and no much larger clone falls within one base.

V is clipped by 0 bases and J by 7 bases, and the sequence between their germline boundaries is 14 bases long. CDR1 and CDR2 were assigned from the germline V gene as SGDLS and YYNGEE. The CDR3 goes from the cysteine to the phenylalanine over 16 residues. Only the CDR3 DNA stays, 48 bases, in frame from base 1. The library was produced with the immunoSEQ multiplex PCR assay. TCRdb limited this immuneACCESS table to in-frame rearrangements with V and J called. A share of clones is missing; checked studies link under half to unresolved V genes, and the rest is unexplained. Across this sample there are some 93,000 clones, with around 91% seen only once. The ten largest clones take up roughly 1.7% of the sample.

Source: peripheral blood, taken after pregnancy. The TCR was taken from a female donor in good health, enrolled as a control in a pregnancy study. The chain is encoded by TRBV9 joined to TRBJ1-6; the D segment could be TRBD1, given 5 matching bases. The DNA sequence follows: TGTGCCAGCAGCGTAGATTGGCAGGGAAAAAATTCACCCCTCCACTTT. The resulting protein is CASSVDWQGKNSPLHF.